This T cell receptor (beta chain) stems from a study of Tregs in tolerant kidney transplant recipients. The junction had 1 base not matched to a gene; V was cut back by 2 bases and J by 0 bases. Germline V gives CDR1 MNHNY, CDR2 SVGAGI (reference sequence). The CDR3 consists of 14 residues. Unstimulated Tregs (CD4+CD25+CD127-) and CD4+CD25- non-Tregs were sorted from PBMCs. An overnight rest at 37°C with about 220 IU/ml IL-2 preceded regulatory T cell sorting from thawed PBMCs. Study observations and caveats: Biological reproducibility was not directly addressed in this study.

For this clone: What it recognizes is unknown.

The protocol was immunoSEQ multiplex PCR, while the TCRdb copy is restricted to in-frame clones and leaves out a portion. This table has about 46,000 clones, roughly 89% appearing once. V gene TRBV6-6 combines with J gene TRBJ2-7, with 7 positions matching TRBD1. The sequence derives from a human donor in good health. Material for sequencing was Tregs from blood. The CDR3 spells CASSYRDSSYEQYF. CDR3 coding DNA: TGTGCCAGCAGTTACCGGGACAGCTCCTACGAGCAGTACTTC.